The sequence of this T cell receptor (beta chain) was determined in a study of blood T cell repertoires in COVID-19. Study information: Samples came from the United States, Italy and Spain, spanning acute and convalescent COVID-19. T cells, B-cell-depleted T cells, or PBMCs provided the cDNA or gDNA that served as material.

In the authors' workflow: Amplification from reference gene primers served as the basis for estimated nucleated cell counts. Repertoires were generated with immunoSEQ multiplex PCR, while TCRdb's copy carries only in-frame clones and drops some. The V and J calls and clone size are taken from that table; D and trimming were inferred from the DNA. In the table there are around 130,000 clones, about 80% of which are singletons. This CDR3 contains 12 residues. V dropped 6 bases and J dropped 5 bases, with 11 bases sitting between them. The TCR originated in a woman aged 45-65 years with acute or convalescent COVID-19. The V call is TRBV12-3 or TRBV12-4, the J call TRBJ2-7, with D possibly matching TRBD1 (6 bases). The sequenced material came from peripheral blood. The CDR3 here is CASSLWTDEQYF. As DNA, the CDR3 is TGTGCCAGCAGCCTTTGGACAGACGAGCAGTACTTC.